This TCR beta chain was documented in a study of type 1 and type 2 diabetes patients (dated by TCRdb to 2016 to 2018). For context, the study as a whole: The cohort comprised nine type 1 diabetes patients, a few type 2 diabetes patients and six or seven nondiabetic controls recruited in China. Similar V gene usage was observed when roughly 20-cycle and roughly 25-cycle amplification were compared, suggesting similar primer efficiencies and random PCR bias. Paired-end sequencing of TCRbeta libraries was performed on Illumina HiSeq 2000 or MiSeq instruments. Throughout the study, CD4 or CD8 MicroBeads on MACS columns were used to positively select CD4+ and CD8+ T cells from PBMCs. The study profiled TCRbeta repertoires by high-throughput sequencing to compare type 1 diabetes, type 2 diabetes and nondiabetic individuals. The whole study generated 18,976,912 paired-end reads. Type 2 diabetes patients were used as a disease comparison group for the type 1 diabetes patients. Overall study outcomes, separate from this receptor: Only a limited number of T2D and control samples were sequenced, so some T1D-only HECs might also appear in more T2D or control samples. In both CD4+ and CD8+ T cells, type 2 diabetes repertoires were highly diverse and significantly more diverse than type 1 diabetes repertoires. Highly correlated V and J gene usage patterns were observed for type 2 diabetes and control samples, with an average of around 0.97 between samples. The study groups were not matched for age and gender, which could possibly have biased interpretation. Few highly-expanded CD4+ clones, median one, were found in type 2 diabetes patients, accounting for a median approximately 4% of reads.

The sequencer was an Illumina MiSeq. Genomic DNA from sorted T cell subsets served as template for TCRbeta CDR3 amplification. The TCRbeta CDR3 region was amplified by multiplex PCR with 30 forward and 13 reverse primers. PCR products were purified with AMPure XP beads, after which indices and adaptors were added in a second roughly 23-cycle PCR. Before sequencing, libraries were gel-purified with the QIAquick Gel Extraction Kit. In the paper's pipeline: Paired-end reads were merged using FLASH and were aligned with IgBLAST to IMGT V, D and J germline references. Reads with below 70% alignment identity to germline references were discarded, leaving 8.5 million to 14 million reads study-wide. IMGT definitions were followed to assign CDR3 boundaries, reading frame and productivity. Clones at or above 1% of reads were defined as highly-expanded clones, and diversity was measured by normalized Shannon entropy. Group differences in Shannon entropy were tested with unpaired two-tailed t-tests. The public reads were quality trimmed at Q25 with fastp and then assembled into clones with MiXCR by TCRdb, keeping productive beta chains. Rows are combined by CDR3 protein, so each entry shows the most common genes and DNA. What appears here as the V and J calls and clone size reflects TCRdb's work, not the paper's. The table for this sample lists 270,000 or so distinct CDR3 sequences; 40% to 50% of them were counted only once. The ten largest clones represent about 13% of the sample.

A note on this clonotype: No cognate antigen has been identified for it. Nothing much larger sits one base from this clone, and base qualities are not available.

Deletion took 3 bases off V and 11 bases off J, with a span of 16 bases between the germline ends. Based on the germline V gene, the CDR1 and CDR2 sequences are KGHSH and LQKENI. Counted from cysteine to phenylalanine, this CDR3 has 13 amino acids. The retained sequence is limited to the CDR3, 39 bases, with the frame set at the first base. All diabetic patients met standard classification criteria for type 1 or type 2 diabetes, with glucose and C-peptide assessed by WHO-recommended methods. Exclusion applied to any donor with other autoimmune diseases or infections within the previous four weeks. About 10 milliliters of peripheral blood were drawn from each participant. PBMCs were isolated with LymphoPrep density separation.

The sample taken for sequencing was peripheral blood mononuclear cells (PBMCs). The receptor's source is a young man with type 2 diabetes. The chain is made from TRBV18 and TRBJ1-1; the D gene remains uncertain. The CDR3 protein is CASSPSGRASAFF. The DNA reads as follows: TGTGCCAGCTCACCCTCGGGTCGGGCTTCGGCTTTCTTT. The CDR3 plus the reference TRBV18 and TRBJ1-1 genes for the other parts give the full variable domain: NAGVMQNPRHLVRRRGQEARLRCSPMKGHSHVYWYRQLPEEGLKFMVYLQKENIIDESGMPKERFSAEFPKEGPSILRIQQVVRGDSAAYFCASSPSGRASAFFGQGTRLTVV.